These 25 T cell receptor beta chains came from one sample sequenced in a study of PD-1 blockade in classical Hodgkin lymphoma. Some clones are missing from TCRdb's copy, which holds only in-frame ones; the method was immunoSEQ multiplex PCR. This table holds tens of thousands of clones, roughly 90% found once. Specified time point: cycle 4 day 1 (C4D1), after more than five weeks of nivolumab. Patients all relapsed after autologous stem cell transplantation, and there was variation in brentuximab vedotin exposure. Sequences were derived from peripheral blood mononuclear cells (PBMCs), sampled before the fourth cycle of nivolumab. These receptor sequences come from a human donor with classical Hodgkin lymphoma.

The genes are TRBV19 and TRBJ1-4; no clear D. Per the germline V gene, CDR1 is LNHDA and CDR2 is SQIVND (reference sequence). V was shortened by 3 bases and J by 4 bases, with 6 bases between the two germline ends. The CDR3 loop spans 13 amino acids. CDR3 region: CASSISFNEKLFF. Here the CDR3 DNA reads TGTGCCAGTAGTATCAGTTTTAATGAAAAACTGTTTTTT.

The CDR3 bases are TGTGCCAGCAGCTTAGCGGGGGACAGGGGGATGAATCAGCCCCAGCATTTT. Its protein product is CASSLAGDRGMNQPQHF. This chain joins TRBV7-8 and TRBJ1-5; 11 bases are a match to TRBD1. Unmatched junction bases numbered 5, after V lost 0 bases and J lost 4 bases. The germline V gene encodes CDR1 SGHVS and CDR2 FQNEAQ. This CDR3 comprises 17 residues.

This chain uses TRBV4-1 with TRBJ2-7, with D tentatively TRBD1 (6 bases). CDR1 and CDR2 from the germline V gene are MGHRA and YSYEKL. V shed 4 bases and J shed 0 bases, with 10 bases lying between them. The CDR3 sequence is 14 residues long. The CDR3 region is CASSLGQSSYEQYF. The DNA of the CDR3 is TGCGCCAGCAGCCTTGGACAGAGCTCCTACGAGCAGTACTTC.

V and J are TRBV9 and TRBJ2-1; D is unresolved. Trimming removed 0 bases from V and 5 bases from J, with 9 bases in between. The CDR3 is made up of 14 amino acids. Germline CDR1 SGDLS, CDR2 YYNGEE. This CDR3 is CASSVDGRNNEQFF. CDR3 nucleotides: TGTGCCAGCAGCGTAGATGGACGGAACAATGAGCAGTTCTTC. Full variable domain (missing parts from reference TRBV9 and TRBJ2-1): DSGVTQTPKHLITATGQRVTLRCSPRSGDLSVYWYQQSLDQGLQFLIQYYNGEERAKGNILERFSAQQFPDLHSELNLSSLELGDSALYFCASSVDGRNNEQFFGPGTRLTVL.

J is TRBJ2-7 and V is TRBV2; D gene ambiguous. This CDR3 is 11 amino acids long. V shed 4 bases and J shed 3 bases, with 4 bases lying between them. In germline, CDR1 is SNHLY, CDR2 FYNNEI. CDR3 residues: CASSGYYEQYF. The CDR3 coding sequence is TGTGCCAGCAGTGGATACTACGAGCAGTACTTC.

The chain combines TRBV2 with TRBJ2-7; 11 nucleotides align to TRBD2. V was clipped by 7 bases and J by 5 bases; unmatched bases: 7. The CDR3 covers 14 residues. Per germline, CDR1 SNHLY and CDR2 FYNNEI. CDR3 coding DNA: TGTGCCAGCACGAGACTAGCGGGAAGAAACGAGCAGTACTTC. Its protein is CASTRLAGRNEQYF.

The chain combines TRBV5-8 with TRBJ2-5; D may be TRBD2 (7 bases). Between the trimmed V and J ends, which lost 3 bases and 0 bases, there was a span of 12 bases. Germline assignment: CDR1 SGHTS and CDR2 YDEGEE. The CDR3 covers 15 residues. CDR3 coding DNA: TGTGCCAGCAGCTCTGGCGGGGGCTACCAAGAGACCCAGTACTTC. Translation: CASSSGGGYQETQYF. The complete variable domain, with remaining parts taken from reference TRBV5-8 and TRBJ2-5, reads EAGVTQSPTHLIKTRGQQATLRCSPISGHTSVYWYQQALGLGLQFLLWYDEGEERNRGNFPPRFSGRQFPNYSSELNVNALELEDSALYLCASSSGGGYQETQYFGPGTRLLVL.

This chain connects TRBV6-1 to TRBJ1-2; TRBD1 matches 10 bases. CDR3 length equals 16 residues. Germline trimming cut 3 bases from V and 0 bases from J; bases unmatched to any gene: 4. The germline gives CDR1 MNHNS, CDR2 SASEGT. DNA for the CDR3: TGTGCCAGCAGTGAGGACAGGGGGGGAGCTAACTATGGCTACACCTTC. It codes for CASSEDRGGANYGYTF.

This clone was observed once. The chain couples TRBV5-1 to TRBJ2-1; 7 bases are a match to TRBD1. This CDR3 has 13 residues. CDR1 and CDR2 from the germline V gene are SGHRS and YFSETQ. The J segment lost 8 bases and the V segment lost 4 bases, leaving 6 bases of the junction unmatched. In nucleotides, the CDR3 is TGCGCCAGCAGCCGGGACAGCCAGGATGAGCAGTTCTTC. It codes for CASSRDSQDEQFF.

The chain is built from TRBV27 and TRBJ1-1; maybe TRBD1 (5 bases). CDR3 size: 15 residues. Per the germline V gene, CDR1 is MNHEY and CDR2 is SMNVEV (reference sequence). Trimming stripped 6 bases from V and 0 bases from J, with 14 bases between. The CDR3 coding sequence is TGTGCCAGCAGGAGTCCGGGGCTGATGAACACTGAAGCTTTCTTT. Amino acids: CASRSPGLMNTEAFF.

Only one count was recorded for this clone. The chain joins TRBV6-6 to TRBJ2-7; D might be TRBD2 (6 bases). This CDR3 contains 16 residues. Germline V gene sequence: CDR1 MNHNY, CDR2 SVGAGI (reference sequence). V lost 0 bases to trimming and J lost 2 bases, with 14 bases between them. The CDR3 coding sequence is TGTGCCAGCAGTTACTCCATCCTAGGAGGGGCCTACGAGCAGTACTTC. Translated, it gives CASSYSILGGAYEQYF.

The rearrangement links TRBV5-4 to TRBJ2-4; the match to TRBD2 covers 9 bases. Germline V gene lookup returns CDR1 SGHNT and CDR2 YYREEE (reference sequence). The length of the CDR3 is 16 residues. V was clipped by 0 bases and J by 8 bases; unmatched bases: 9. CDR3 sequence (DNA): TGTGCCAGCAGCTTGGGTGCGATAGCGGGAGCTGACATTCAGTACTTC. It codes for CASSLGAIAGADIQYF.

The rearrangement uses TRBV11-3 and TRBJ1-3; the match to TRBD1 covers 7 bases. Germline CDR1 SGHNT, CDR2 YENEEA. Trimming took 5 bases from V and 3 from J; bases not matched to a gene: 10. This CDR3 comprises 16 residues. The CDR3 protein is CASSPETTGNGNTIYF. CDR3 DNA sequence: TGTGCCAGCAGCCCGGAAACGACAGGGAATGGAAACACCATATATTTT.

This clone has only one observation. CDR3 in DNA: TGTGCCAGCAGTGAAGGGTCAGGGAACACTGAAGCTTTCTTT. Amino acid sequence: CASSEGSGNTEAFF. The J gene is TRBJ1-1, the V gene TRBV6-1; D not resolved. In germline, CDR1 is MNHNS, CDR2 SASEGT. The CDR3 is made up of 14 amino acids. Deletions cut 1 base from V and 1 base from J, with 7 bases between.

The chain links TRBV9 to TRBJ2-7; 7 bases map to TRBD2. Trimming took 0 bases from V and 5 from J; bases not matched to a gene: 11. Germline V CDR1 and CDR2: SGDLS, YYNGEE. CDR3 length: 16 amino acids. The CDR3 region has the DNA TGTGCCAGCAGCGTAGCTCCCCAGCGGGGAAGGGACGAGCAGTACTTC. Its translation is CASSVAPQRGRDEQYF.

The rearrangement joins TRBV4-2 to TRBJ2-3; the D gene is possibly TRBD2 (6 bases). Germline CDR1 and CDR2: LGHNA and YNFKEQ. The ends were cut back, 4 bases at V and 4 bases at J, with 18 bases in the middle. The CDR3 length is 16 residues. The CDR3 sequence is CASSPSIGRGSDTQYF. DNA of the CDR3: TGTGCCAGCAGCCCAAGCATCGGGAGAGGTTCAGATACGCAGTATTTT.

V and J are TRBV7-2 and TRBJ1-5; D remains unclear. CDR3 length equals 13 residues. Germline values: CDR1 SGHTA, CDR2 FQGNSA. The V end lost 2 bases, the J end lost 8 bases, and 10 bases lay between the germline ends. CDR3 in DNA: TGTGCCAGCAGCTTATTATTTTCGGAGCCCCAGCATTTT. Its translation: CASSLLFSEPQHF. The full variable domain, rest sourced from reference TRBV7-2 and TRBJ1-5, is GAGVSQSPSNKVTEKGKDVELRCDPISGHTALYWYRQSLGQGLEFLIYFQGNSAPDKSGLPSDRFSAERTGGSVSTLTIQRTQQEDSAVYLCASSLLFSEPQHFGDGTRLSIL.

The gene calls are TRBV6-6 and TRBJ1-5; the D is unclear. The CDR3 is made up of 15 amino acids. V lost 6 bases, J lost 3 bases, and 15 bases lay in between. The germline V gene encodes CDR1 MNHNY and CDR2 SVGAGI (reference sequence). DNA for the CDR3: TGTGCCAGCAGACGGGAGAATACTTTCAATCAGCCCCAGCATTTT. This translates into CASRRENTFNQPQHF.

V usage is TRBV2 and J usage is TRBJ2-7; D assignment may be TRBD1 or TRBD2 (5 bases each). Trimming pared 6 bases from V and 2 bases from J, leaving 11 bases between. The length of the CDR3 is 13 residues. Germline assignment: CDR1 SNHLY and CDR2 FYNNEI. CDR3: CASSEPGPYEQYF. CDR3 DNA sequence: TGTGCCAGCAGCGAACCGGGGCCCTACGAGCAGTACTTC.

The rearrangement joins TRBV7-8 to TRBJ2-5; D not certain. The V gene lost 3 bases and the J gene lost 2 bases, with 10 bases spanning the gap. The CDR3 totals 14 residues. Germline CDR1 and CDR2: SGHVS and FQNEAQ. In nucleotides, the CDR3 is TGTGCCAGCAGCTTCCGACTGCTACAAGAGACCCAGTACTTC. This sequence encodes CASSFRLLQETQYF.

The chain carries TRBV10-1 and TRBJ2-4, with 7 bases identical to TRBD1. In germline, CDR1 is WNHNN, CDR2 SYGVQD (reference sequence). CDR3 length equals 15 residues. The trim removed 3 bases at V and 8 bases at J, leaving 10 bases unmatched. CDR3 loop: CASSDPNRGVYIQYF. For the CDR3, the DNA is TGCGCCAGCAGTGACCCTAACAGGGGAGTATACATTCAGTACTTC.

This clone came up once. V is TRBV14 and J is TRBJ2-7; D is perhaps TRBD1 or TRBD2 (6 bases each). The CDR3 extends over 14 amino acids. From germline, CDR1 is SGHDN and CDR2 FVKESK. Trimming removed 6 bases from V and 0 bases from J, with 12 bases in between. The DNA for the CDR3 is TGTGCCAGCAGTCGAGGGGGGAGCTCCTACGAGCAGTACTTC. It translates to CASSRGGSSYEQYF. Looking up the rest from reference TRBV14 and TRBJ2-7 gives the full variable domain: EAGVTQFPSHSVIEKGQTVTLRCDPISGHDNLYWYRRVMGKEIKFLLHFVKESKQDESGMPNNRFLAERTGGTYSTLKVQPAELEDSGVYFCASSRGGSSYEQYFGPGTRLTVT.

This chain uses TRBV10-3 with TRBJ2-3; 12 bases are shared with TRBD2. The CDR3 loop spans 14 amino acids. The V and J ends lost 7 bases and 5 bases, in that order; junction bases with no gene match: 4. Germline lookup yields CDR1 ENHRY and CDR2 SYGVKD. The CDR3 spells CAITTSGSVDTQYF. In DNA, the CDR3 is TGTGCCATCACGACTAGCGGGAGTGTAGATACGCAGTATTTT.

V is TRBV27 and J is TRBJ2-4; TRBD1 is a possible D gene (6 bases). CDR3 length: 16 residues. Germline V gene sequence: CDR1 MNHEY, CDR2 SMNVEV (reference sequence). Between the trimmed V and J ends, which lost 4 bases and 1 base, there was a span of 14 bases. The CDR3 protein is CASSSRTEQAKNIQYF. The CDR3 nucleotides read TGTGCCAGCAGTTCCCGGACAGAACAGGCCAAAAACATTCAGTACTTC.

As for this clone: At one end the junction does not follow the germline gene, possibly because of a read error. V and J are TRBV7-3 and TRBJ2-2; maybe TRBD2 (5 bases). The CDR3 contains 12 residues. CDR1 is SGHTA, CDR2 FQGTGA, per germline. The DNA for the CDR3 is TGTGCCAGCAGCGGCTATCACGGGGAGCTGCTTTTT. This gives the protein CASSGYHGELLF.